This T cell receptor (beta chain) came from a study of blood T cells in healthy people across ages. In this sample, this clonotype turned up a few times. The CDR3 runs to 16 residues. CDR1 is SEHNR and CDR2 is FQNEAQ in the germline V gene (reference sequence). J gave up 6 bases and V 3 bases, and 11 bases lay outside the gene matches. PCR was performed a second time for roughly 6 to 12 cycles using a sample-barcoded 5' primer and a J-beta primer mix. TCRdb redid the calling of the 5' RACE reads with MiXCR, one entry per CDR3 protein. The table lists approximately 960,000 distinct CDR3 sequences, roughly 29% of them singletons. This sample also appeared in a second study, on T cells of mothers and their children. That paper notes: There were over 8.5 million TCR beta CDR3 reads from each mother and about 3 million from each child.

The source is a woman aged 35 to 49 in good health. The sequenced sample was blood. The chain uses TRBV7-9 and TRBJ1-2; the match to TRBD1 covers 9 bases. CDR3 coding DNA: TGTGCCAGCAGCTTGGGGCGACCGGGACAGGGTGATGGCTACACCTTC. Protein: CASSLGRPGQGDGYTF.